The 8 T cell receptor beta chains below all came from one sample that was sequenced in a study of T cells in Graves' hyperthyroidism and ophthalmopathy. There were TCR beta CDR3 regions amplified from RNA transcripts. With the HTBI primer set, the TCR CDR3 went through a first round of RT-PCR. TCRdb processed the multiplex PCR reads anew with MiXCR; each CDR3 protein has one entry. The sample gives about 400,000 distinct CDR3 sequences, 14% to 15% of which show up once; 30% to 35% is in the top ten. Sequenced material: blood. These TCRs come from a woman aged 25 to 39 with Graves' hyperthyroidism.

To note about this clonotype: One end of the junction is discordant with germline, which a read error may explain. The chain links TRBV3-1 to TRBJ2-7; 7 bases map to TRBD2. Germline loops: CDR1 LGHDT, CDR2 YNNKEL (reference sequence). The CDR3 loop spans 14 amino acids. In nucleotides, the CDR3 is TGTGCCAGCAGCCGCAGTCCTAGGGACTACGAGCAGTACTTT. It specifies CASSRSPRDYEQYF.

Concerning this clonotype: One end of the junction fails to match germline, which may point to a read error. The genes are TRBV20-1 and TRBJ2-1, with a tentative D call TRBD2 (5 bases). The CDR3 is made up of 15 amino acids. Germline CDR1 DFQATT, CDR2 SNEGSKA (reference sequence). CDR3 sequence: CSASVSGFSYNERFF. The CDR3 DNA is TGCAGTGCTAGCGTAAGCGGCTTCTCCTACAATGAGCGGTTCTTC.

This clonotype was detected ten times or more. The chain has TRBV24-1 and TRBJ2-5; the D is unclear. Germline V lookup: CDR1 KGHDR, CDR2 SFDVKD. Between the trimmed V and J ends, which lost 4 bases and 1 base, there was a span of 9 bases. The CDR3 contains 14 residues. The DNA of the CDR3 is TGTGCCACCAGTGACCCTCCCCCCCAAGAGACCCAGTACTTC. It yields the protein CATSDPPPQETQYF.

This sequence joins TRBV7-9 and TRBJ1-5; possibly TRBD1 for D (5 bases). Trimming pared 4 bases from V and 5 bases from J, leaving 18 bases between. Germline V gene lookup returns CDR1 SEHNR and CDR2 FQNEAQ (reference sequence). The CDR3 has 16 amino acids. CDR3 region: CASSSGPGQGHQPQHF. DNA of the CDR3: TGTGCCAGCAGCTCAGGGCCGGGGCAGGGCCATCAGCCCCAGCATTTT.

This clonotype showed up just a few times. The rearrangement links TRBV18 to TRBJ1-4, with TRBD1 identical over 8 bases. With V trimmed by 1 base and J by 4 bases, 8 bases remained unmatched. CDR1 and CDR2 (germline): KGHSH, LQKENI. The CDR3 loop spans 17 amino acids. CDR3 protein: CASSPRSPDRVNEKLFF. The CDR3 DNA sequence: TGTGCCAGCTCACCACGGAGCCCGGACAGGGTTAATGAAAAACTGTTTTTT.

Ten or more counts support this clonotype. The chain links TRBV19 to TRBJ2-1; 13 nucleotides line up with TRBD2. Germline loops: CDR1 LNHDA, CDR2 SQIVND (reference sequence). The CDR3 has 16 amino acids. J gave up 9 bases and V 5 bases, and 10 bases lay outside the gene matches. The CDR3 spells CASSGGLAGVRVEQFF. In nucleotides, the CDR3 is TGTGCCAGTAGTGGAGGACTAGCGGGAGTTAGGGTTGAGCAGTTCTTC.

V is TRBV28 and J is TRBJ2-7; D is unresolved. The CDR3 consists of 12 residues. V lost 5 bases and J lost 3, with 8 bases in between. The germline V gene encodes CDR1 MDHEN and CDR2 SYDVKM. For the CDR3, the DNA is TGTGCCAGCAGTAGAGGAGTCTACGAGCAGTACTTC. Translating it yields CASSRGVYEQYF.

At least ten counts were recorded for this clonotype. The V gene is TRBV20-1, the J gene TRBJ2-3; D ambiguous. Germline CDR1 reads DFQATT; CDR2 reads SNEGSKA (reference sequence). The CDR3 totals 10 residues. The V end lost 3 bases, the J end lost 6 bases, and 4 bases lay between the germline ends. CDR3: CSASVDTQYF. CDR3 DNA sequence: TGCAGTGCTAGTGTCGATACGCAGTATTTT.